This TCR beta chain comes out of a study of monozygotic twins with inflammatory bowel disease. For each CDR3 protein, TCRdb gives one entry from its re-call of the 5' RACE reads, without DNA. This sample's table reports approximately 300,000 distinct CDR3 sequences. The CDR3 runs to 16 residues. Germline V gene data show CDR1 as SQVTM and CDR2 as ANQGSEA. The sequence was collected from a human donor with ulcerative colitis or Crohn's disease, or a healthy co-twin of an affected twin (not recorded which). The sample consisted of blood. This chain links TRBV29-1 with TRBJ2-4; TCRdb indicates TRBD1, and absent DNA this call remains unverified. The CDR3 is CSVEPDTGTGLNIQYF.